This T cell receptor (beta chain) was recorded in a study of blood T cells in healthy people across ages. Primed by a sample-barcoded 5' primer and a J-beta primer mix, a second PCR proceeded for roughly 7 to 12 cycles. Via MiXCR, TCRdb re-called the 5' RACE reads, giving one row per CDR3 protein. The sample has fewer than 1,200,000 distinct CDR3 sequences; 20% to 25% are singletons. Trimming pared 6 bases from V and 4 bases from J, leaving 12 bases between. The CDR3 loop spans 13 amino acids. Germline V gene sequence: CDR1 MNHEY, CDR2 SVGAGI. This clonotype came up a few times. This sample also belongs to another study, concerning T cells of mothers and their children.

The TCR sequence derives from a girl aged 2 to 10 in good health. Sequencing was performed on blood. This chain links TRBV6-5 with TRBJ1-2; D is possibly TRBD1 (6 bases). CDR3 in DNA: TGTGCCAGCAGCGCACAGGGACGCTATGGCTACACCTTC. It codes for CASSAQGRYGYTF.